Listed below are T cell receptor beta chains from one sample, sequenced in a study of CD8 T cells in ankylosing spondylitis. Each CDR3 protein gets one entry after TCRdb re-called the 5' RACE reads with MiXCR. The table records more than 600,000 distinct CDR3 sequences, 19% of them present only once. The sample was blood, either unsorted or a sorted T cell fraction (not recorded which). The receptor source for this set is a male donor with ankylosing spondylitis. Each CDR3 is given with its conserved first and last residue. D genes are given only for firm matches. Not every row has a clone size; where given, it reads once, few, many or a size class.

>TRBJ1-1|-|TRBV15|-
TGTGCCACCAGCAGAGAAAGGAGGAGGGACACTGAAGCTTTCTTT
CATSRERRRDTEAFF
>TRBJ2-1|-|TRBV7-9|-
TGTGCCAGCAGCGTCAGCGGATTCTCCTACAATGAGCAGTTCTTC
CASSVSGFSYNEQFF
>TRBJ1-1|-|TRBV29-1|-
TGCAGCGCCGAAGGTTCCATTCCACCCGAAGCTTTCTTT
CSAEGSIPPEAFF
>TRBJ1-1|-|TRBV12-3/TRBV12-4|few
TGTGCCAGCAGACGGAAGAACGGAGAAGCTTTCTTT
CASRRKNGEAFF
>TRBJ2-3|-|TRBV20-1|few
TGCAGTGCCATCGGGGGCCGGGACTTAAACACAGATACGCAGTATTTT
CSAIGGRDLNTDTQYF
>TRBJ2-7|TRBD2|TRBV30|few
TGTGCCTGGAGCGCAACTAGCGGTGGTTCCTACGAGCAGTACTTC
CAWSATSGGSYEQYF
>TRBJ2-6|-|TRBV5-1|-
TGCGCCAGCACCAGGGTCGCACCTTCTGGGGCCAACGTCCTGACTTTC
CASTRVAPSGANVLTF
>TRBJ2-3|TRBD1|TRBV3-1|-
TGTGCCAGCAGCCACCGGGACAGGTTGGGAGATACGCAGTATTTT
CASSHRDRLGDTQYF
>TRBJ1-1|TRBD1|TRBV6-5|-
TGTGCCACCCTCACAGGGGGGACTGAAGCTTTCTTT
CATLTGGTEAFF
>TRBJ2-7|-|TRBV29-1|few
TGCAGCGTTGTTGGAGAGCAGTACTTC
CSVVGEQYF
>TRBJ1-5|TRBD1|TRBV6-5|-
TGTGCCAGCAGTTACCAGGTTTTGACAGGGAAGAATCAGCCCCAGCATTTT
CASSYQVLTGKNQPQHF
>TRBJ1-2|TRBD1|TRBV20-1|-
TGCAGTGCGAACGGACAGGGGATCAACTATGGCTACACCTTC
CSANGQGINYGYTF
>TRBJ2-1|-|TRBV18|-
TGTGCCAGCTCACCACGCGTAGGAACGGAGCAGTTCTTC
CASSPRVGTEQFF
>TRBJ2-7|-|TRBV7-2|-
TGTGCCAGCAGCCCCCGCTCGGGAACGTCCTACGAGCAGTACTTC
CASSPRSGTSYEQYF
>TRBJ1-2|TRBD1|TRBV2|few
TGTGCCAGCAGTGAGAACAGGGGCAGTACTAACTATGGCTACACCTTC
CASSENRGSTNYGYTF
>TRBJ2-7|TRBD2|TRBV5-1|few
TGCGCCAGCAGCGACGCGGGAGTCCAGTACTTC
CASSDAGVQYF
>TRBJ2-1|-|TRBV5-6|-
TGTGCCAGCAGCTTAAGTGGCAGCCCCAACAATGAGCAGTTCTTC
CASSLSGSPNNEQFF
>TRBJ2-1|-|TRBV4-2|-
TGTGCCAGCAGCCCGAGGGCCACGACCTACAATGAGCAGTTCTTC
CASSPRATTYNEQFF
>TRBJ2-2|-|TRBV5-1|-
TGCGCCAGCAACTTAGAACAGGGAAGGAGAACCGGGGAGCTGTTTTTT
CASNLEQGRRTGELFF
>TRBJ2-7|-|TRBV27|few
TGTGCCAGCAGTCCCCCCCCGCCAAGTAGGGAGCAGTACTTC
CASSPPPPSREQYF
>TRBJ2-1|-|TRBV7-2|few
TGTGCCATCCGACCTAGCTCCTACAATGAGCAGTTCTTC
CAIRPSSYNEQFF
>TRBJ2-3|-|TRBV7-9|-
TGTGCCAGCAGCCCGGGCCTCCGAACGCAGTATTTT
CASSPGLRTQYF
>TRBJ1-5|-|TRBV6-2/TRBV6-3|few
TGTGCCAGCAGTACCCCGAAGGACGATCAGCCCCAGCATTTT
CASSTPKDDQPQHF
>TRBJ2-5|TRBD1|TRBV6-1|-
TGTGCCAGCAGGCAAACAGCAGGACAGGGGGAGACCCAGTACTTC
CASRQTAGQGETQYF
>TRBJ1-2|TRBD1|TRBV12-3/TRBV12-4|few
TGTGCCAGCAGCCCTGACAGGGGGCTCTTCTATGGCTACACCTTC
CASSPDRGLFYGYTF
>TRBJ2-2|-|TRBV5-5|-
TGTGCCAGCAGCACTGGAATTGGACTGCCGAACACCGGGGAGCTGTTTTTT
CASSTGIGLPNTGELFF
>TRBJ2-7|-|TRBV5-1|-
TGCGCCAGCAGCTGGGTAGGTGCGGGGGCGGTCTACGAGCAGTACTTC
CASSWVGAGAVYEQYF
>TRBJ2-7|-|TRBV2|once
TGTGCCAGCAGTGATTGGGCCTCCTACGAGCAGTACTTC
CASSDWASYEQYF
>TRBJ2-5|-|TRBV10-1|-
TGCGCCAGCAGTGACGGAGGGGGGGGAGGAGGAGAGACCCAGTACTTC
CASSDGGGGGGETQYF
>TRBJ1-1|-|TRBV6-1|many
TGTGCCAGCACAGCCCCCAGGGGATTCACTGAAGCTTTCTTT
CASTAPRGFTEAFF
>TRBJ2-1|TRBD1|TRBV5-6|few
TGTGCCAGCAGCTTGTCGGGACAGTGGAGCTCCTACAATGAGCAGTTCTTC
CASSLSGQWSSYNEQFF
>TRBJ2-3|-|TRBV9|-
TGTGCCAGCAGCCCGGGGGGCCTTTTGGATACGCAGTATTTT
CASSPGGLLDTQYF
>TRBJ1-1|-|TRBV20-1|few
TGCAGTGCTCTGTTGGGGGGGCTACCGGCTTTCTTT
CSALLGGLPAFF
>TRBJ2-7|-|TRBV20-1|many
TGCAGTGCCCCGGGGGACTCCTACGAGCAGTACTTC
CSAPGDSYEQYF
>TRBJ1-2|-|TRBV5-1|-
TGCGCCAGCAGCTTATCGCCGATTACAGGGAATTATGGCTACACCTTC
CASSLSPITGNYGYTF
>TRBJ2-1|TRBD2|TRBV12-3/TRBV12-4|few
TGTGCCAGCAGTTTGGTACCGGGACTAGCGGGAGCCCACAATGAGCAGTTCTTC
CASSLVPGLAGAHNEQFF
>TRBJ2-2|TRBD1|TRBV3-1|-
TGTGCCAGCAGCCAACGCACAGGGCCAGGGGGATCGGCCGGGGAGCTGTTTTTT
CASSQRTGPGGSAGELFF
>TRBJ2-1|TRBD1|TRBV10-1|-
TGCGCCAGCCAGGCAGGGGGTAGCTCCTACAATGAGCAGTTCTTC
CASQAGGSSYNEQFF
>TRBJ2-7|-|TRBV20-1|few
TGCAGTGCTAGAGTGGGGGCGCATGACGAGCAGTACTTC
CSARVGAHDEQYF
>TRBJ2-5|TRBD2|TRBV20-1|-
TGCAGTGCCCCGGCGGGGGGCTGGGAGACCCAGTACTTC
CSAPAGGWETQYF
>TRBJ1-2|TRBD1|TRBV9|few
TGTGCCAGCAGCCCCAGGATGGACAGGGGGCACTATGGCTACACCTTC
CASSPRMDRGHYGYTF
>TRBJ2-7|TRBD2|TRBV5-7|-
TGTGCCAGCATTGGCGGGAGGGCCCTCCTGATCTACGAGCAGTACTTC
CASIGGRALLIYEQYF
>TRBJ2-3|TRBD2|TRBV11-2|-
TGTGCCAGCAGCCGTCCTGGCAGCCCCAAGCGGGAGTACTTTTCAGATACGCAGTATTTT
CASSRPGSPKREYFSDTQYF
>TRBJ1-4|-|TRBV28|few
TGTGCCAGCAGTACCCTTAATGAAAAACTGTTTTTT
CASSTLNEKLFF
>TRBJ1-2|-|TRBV12-3/TRBV12-4|many
TGTGCCAGCAGTTTAAGAGGGGACAACCCACATGGCTACACCTTC
CASSLRGDNPHGYTF
>TRBJ1-5|-|TRBV5-1|-
TGCGCCAGCAGCTTGGGGCGGGGGCAAGATCAGCCCCAGCATTTT
CASSLGRGQDQPQHF
>TRBJ1-1|-|TRBV7-9|-
TGTGCCAGCATGAGAAACACTGAAGCTTTCTTT
CASMRNTEAFF
>TRBJ2-5|-|TRBV7-2|-
TGTGCCAGCAGCTCAGGAGGGGGACACCAAGAGACCCAGTACTTC
CASSSGGGHQETQYF
>TRBJ2-2|TRBD2|TRBV4-3|few
TGCGCCAGCAGCCAAGATGCGGGAGGGCCCTCAACCGGGGAGCTGTTTTTT
CASSQDAGGPSTGELFF
>TRBJ2-1|-|TRBV11-2|-
TGTGCCAGCAGCGCACTACAGGTCCTGGGTCACAATACAGATGAGCAGTTCTTC
CASSALQVLGHNTDEQFF
>TRBJ1-2|TRBD1|TRBV12-3/TRBV12-4|-
TGTGCCAGCAGCCAGACAGGGCTTAACTATGGCTACACCTTC
CASSQTGLNYGYTF
>TRBJ2-5|-|TRBV28|few
TGTGCCAGCAGTTTAACAGGGCGTTGGGAGACCCAGTACTTC
CASSLTGRWETQYF
>TRBJ2-7|TRBD2|TRBV29-1|few
TGCAGCGTTCGGGGAGGGGCCTCCTACGAGCAGTACTTC
CSVRGGASYEQYF
>TRBJ1-1|-|TRBV20-1|-
TGCAGTGCAAGGAAGGCGTACACTGAAGCTTTCTTT
CSARKAYTEAFF
>TRBJ2-5|-|TRBV11-3|-
TGTGCCAGCAGCTATTGGGCAGAGGAGACCCAGTACTTC
CASSYWAEETQYF